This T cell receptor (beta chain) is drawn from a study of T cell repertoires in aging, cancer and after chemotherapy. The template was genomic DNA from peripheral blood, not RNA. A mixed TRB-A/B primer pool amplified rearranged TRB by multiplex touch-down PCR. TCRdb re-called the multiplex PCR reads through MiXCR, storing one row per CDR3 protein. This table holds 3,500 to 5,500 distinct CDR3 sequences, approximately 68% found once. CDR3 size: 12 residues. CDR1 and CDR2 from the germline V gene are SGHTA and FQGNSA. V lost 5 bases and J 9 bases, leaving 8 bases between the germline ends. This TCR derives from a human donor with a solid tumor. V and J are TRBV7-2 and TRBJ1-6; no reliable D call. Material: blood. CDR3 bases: TGTGCCAGCAGCGTCCGTGCTTCACCCCTCCACTTT. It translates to CASSVRASPLHF.